The 8 T cell receptor beta chains presented below share a single source sample, sequenced in a study of blood T cell repertoires in COVID-19. Generated by immunoSEQ multiplex PCR, the TCRdb table keeps only in-frame clones and is missing some. The sample lists some 70,000 clones; 80% to 90% were seen once. Material for sequencing was peripheral blood. Every receptor here comes from a man aged 60-69 years with acute or convalescent COVID-19.

The chain joins TRBV7-3 to TRBJ1-1; D perhaps matches TRBD1 (5 bases). V was trimmed by 2 bases and J by 3 bases, leaving 7 bases between them. Per the germline V gene, CDR1 is SGHTA and CDR2 is FQGTGA. There are 13 residues in the CDR3. The CDR3 DNA reads as TGTGCCAGCAGCTTATCAGGGCACACTGAAGCTTTCTTT. Its translation: CASSLSGHTEAFF.

This clone appeared once. The rearrangement joins TRBV29-1 to TRBJ1-2, with D perhaps matching TRBD1 (5 bases). Germline V gives CDR1 SQVTM, CDR2 ANQGSEA. V lost 6 bases to trimming and J lost 4 bases, with 18 bases between them. The CDR3 has 14 amino acids. The CDR3: CSVPQGGYSYGYTF. The CDR3 region has the DNA TGCAGCGTCCCTCAGGGAGGGTATAGCTATGGCTACACCTTC.

This chain joins TRBV5-1 and TRBJ2-7; tentative D call: TRBD1 (6 bases). Germline V gives CDR1 SGHRS, CDR2 YFSETQ. CDR3 size: 12 residues. V was shortened by 4 bases and J by 7 bases, with 12 bases between the two germline ends. The CDR3 DNA reads TGCGCCAGCAGCCCTAACAGGGATGAGCAGTACTTC. Amino acids: CASSPNRDEQYF.

This chain joins TRBV5-8 and TRBJ1-6; 10 bases fit TRBD1. Germline V lookup: CDR1 SGHTS, CDR2 YDEGEE. With V trimmed by 5 bases and J by 9 bases, 20 bases remained unmatched. There are 19 residues in the CDR3. The CDR3 region is CASRLAPGTGTGVSSPLHF. Written as DNA, the CDR3 is TGTGCCAGCAGACTGGCCCCTGGCACCGGGACAGGGGTCAGTTCACCCCTCCACTTT.

The rearrangement joins TRBV15 to TRBJ2-5; no definite D call. The V end lost 2 bases, the J end lost 1 base, and 11 bases lay between the germline ends. The CDR3 length is 15 residues. In germline, CDR1 is LNHNV, CDR2 YYDKDF (reference sequence). CDR3 DNA sequence: TGTGCCACCAGCAGACCCTACCACTCCCAAGAGACCCAGTACTTC. Translating it yields CATSRPYHSQETQYF.

This clone was seen more than once but under ten times. The chain employs TRBV7-8 and TRBJ1-1; TRBD1 might be the D (5 bases). This CDR3 is 14 amino acids long. Germline V gene data show CDR1 as SGHVS and CDR2 as FQNEAQ. Between the trimmed V and J ends, which lost 7 bases and 0 bases, there was a span of 12 bases. The chain's CDR3 is CASNQDTVNTEAFF. The CDR3 bases are TGTGCCAGCAACCAGGACACAGTGAACACTGAAGCTTTCTTT.

This chain connects TRBV6-1 to TRBJ1-6; D unresolved. Germline lookup yields CDR1 MNHNS and CDR2 SASEGT. The CDR3 contains 14 residues. The V and J ends lost 2 bases and 5 bases respectively, with 7 bases between them. CDR3 in DNA: TGTGCCAGCAGTGAAAGGACTCATAATTCACCCCTCCACTTT. Translation gives CASSERTHNSPLHF.

The chain couples TRBV9 to TRBJ1-4, with D tentatively TRBD1 (5 bases). V was cut by 4 bases and J by 0 bases, with 13 bases left in between. The CDR3 runs 16 residues. The V gene's germline CDR1 is SGDLS and CDR2 YYNGEE. The CDR3 protein is CASSPRQSATNEKLFF. The CDR3 coding sequence is TGTGCCAGCAGCCCACGACAGAGTGCAACTAATGAAAAACTGTTTTTT.